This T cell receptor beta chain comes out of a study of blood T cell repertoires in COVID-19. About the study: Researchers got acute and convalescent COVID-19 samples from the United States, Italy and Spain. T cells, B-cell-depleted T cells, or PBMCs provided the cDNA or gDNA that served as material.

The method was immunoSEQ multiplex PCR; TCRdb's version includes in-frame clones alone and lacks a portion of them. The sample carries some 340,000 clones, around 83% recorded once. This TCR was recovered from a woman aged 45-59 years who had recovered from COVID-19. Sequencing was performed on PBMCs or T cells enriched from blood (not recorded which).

Written as DNA, the CDR3 is TGTGCCACCAGCAGAGTCGGGAACACTGAAGCTTTCTTT. This gives the protein CATSRVGNTEAFF. This chain joins TRBV15 and TRBJ1-1; D remains ambiguous. CDR1 is LNHNV and CDR2 is YYDKDF in the germline V gene (reference sequence). This CDR3 spans 13 amino acids. V was shortened by 1 base and J by 1 base, with 4 bases between the two germline ends.